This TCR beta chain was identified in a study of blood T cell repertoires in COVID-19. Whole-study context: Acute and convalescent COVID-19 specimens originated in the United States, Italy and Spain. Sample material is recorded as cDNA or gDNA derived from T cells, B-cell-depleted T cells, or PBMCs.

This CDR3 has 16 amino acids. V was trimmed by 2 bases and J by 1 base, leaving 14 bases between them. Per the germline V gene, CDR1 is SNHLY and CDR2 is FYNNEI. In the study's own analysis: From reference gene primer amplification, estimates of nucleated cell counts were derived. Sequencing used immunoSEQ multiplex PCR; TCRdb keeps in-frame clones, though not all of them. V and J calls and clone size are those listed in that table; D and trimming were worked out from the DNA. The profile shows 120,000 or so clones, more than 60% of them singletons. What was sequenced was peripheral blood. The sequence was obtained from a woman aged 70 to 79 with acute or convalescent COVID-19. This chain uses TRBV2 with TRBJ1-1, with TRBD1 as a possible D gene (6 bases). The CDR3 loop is CASSEYTTGRNTEAFF. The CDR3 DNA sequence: TGTGCCAGCAGTGAATATACAACAGGGAGGAACACTGAAGCTTTCTTT.